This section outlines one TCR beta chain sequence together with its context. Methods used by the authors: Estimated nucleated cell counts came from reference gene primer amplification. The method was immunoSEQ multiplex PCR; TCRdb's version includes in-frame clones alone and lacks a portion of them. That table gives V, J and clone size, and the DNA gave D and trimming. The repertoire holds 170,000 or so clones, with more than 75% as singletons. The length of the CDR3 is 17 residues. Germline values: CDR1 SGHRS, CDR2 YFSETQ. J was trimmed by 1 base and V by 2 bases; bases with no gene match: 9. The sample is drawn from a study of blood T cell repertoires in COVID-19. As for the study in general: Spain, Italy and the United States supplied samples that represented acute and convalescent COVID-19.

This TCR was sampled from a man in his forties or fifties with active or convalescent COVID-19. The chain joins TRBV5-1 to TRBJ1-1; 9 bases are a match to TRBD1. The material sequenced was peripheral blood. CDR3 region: CASSFGTGPLTNTEAFF. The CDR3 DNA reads TGCGCCAGCAGCTTTGGGACAGGGCCATTGACGAACACTGAAGCTTTCTTT.